The 26 T cell receptor beta chains below all came from one sample that was sequenced in a study of blood T cell repertoires in COVID-19. Libraries were prepared by immunoSEQ multiplex PCR; TCRdb keeps only in-frame clonotypes and omits some of them. The table lists approximately 480,000 clones, about nine tenths of them singletons, with about 0.65% in the top ten. Sequenced material: PBMCs or T cells enriched from blood (not recorded which). These receptor sequences come from a woman under 30 who had recovered from COVID-19.

V and J are TRBV18 and TRBJ1-4; D is possibly TRBD1 (5 bases). Germline V gene sequence: CDR1 KGHSH, CDR2 LQKENI. The CDR3 extends over 14 amino acids. With 5 bases removed from V and 1 base from J, the gap between germline ends came to 8 bases. CDR3 region: CASSDSQTNEKLFF. The CDR3 region has the DNA TGTGCCAGCTCAGACAGTCAAACTAATGAAAAACTGTTTTTT.

This clone has only one observation. V usage is TRBV15 and J usage is TRBJ1-1; no definite D call. In germline, CDR1 is LNHNV, CDR2 YYDKDF (reference sequence). The CDR3 covers 15 residues. V was pared by 3 bases and J by 0 bases, with 11 bases between. CDR3 sequence: CATSSGGGMNTEAFF. CDR3 DNA: TGTGCCACCAGCAGTGGTGGCGGCATGAACACTGAAGCTTTCTTT.

In this sample, this clone turned up a few times. J is TRBJ2-5 and V is TRBV3-1 (or the pseudogene TRBV3-2); D perhaps matches TRBD2 (5 bases). The CDR3 length is 17 residues. V was clipped by 1 base and J by 1 base, with 16 bases between them. Germline CDR1 LGHDT, CDR2 YNNKEL (reference sequence). The CDR3 coding sequence is TGTGCCAGCAGCCAAGGTGGGTGGCGGGCAGGCCAAGAGACCCAGTACTTC. This sequence encodes CASSQGGWRAGQETQYF.

The V gene is TRBV5-4, the J gene TRBJ1-6; 7 bases are shared with TRBD1. The CDR3 runs to 14 residues. After removal of 3 bases from V and 7 bases from J, the junction contained 4 bases not matched to a gene. Looked up from germline, CDR1 is SGHNT and CDR2 is YYREEE (reference sequence). The CDR3 DNA sequence: TGTGCCAGCAGCTGGGACAGCCCCAATTCACCCCTCCACTTT. Translation: CASSWDSPNSPLHF.

This clone is a singleton in its sample. The genes are TRBV13 and TRBJ1-3, with D unresolved. Trimming shortened V by 0 bases and J by 4 bases, and 10 bases separated the two germline ends. The CDR3 runs 15 residues. The V gene's germline CDR1 is PRHDT and CDR2 FYEKMQ (reference sequence). The CDR3 nucleotides are TGTGCCAGCAGCTTAGGCTCGACTGTCGGAAACACCATATATTTT. This encodes CASSLGSTVGNTIYF.

The CDR3, as DNA: TGTGCCAGCAGCCCCCCCTCAGGATACAATGAGCAGTTCTTC. Translation: CASSPPSGYNEQFF. The chain couples TRBV5-6 to TRBJ2-1; D call uncertain. The germline V and J ends were trimmed by 4 bases and 4 bases, with 12 bases remaining between them. The CDR3 sequence is 14 residues long. Germline CDR1 SGHDT, CDR2 YYEEEE. The whole variable domain, remainder taken from reference TRBV5-6 and TRBJ2-1, is DAGVTQSPTHLIKTRGQQVTLRCSPKSGHDTVSWYQQALGQGPQFIFQYYEEEERQRGNFPDRFSGHQFPNYSSELNVNALLLGDSALYLCASSPPSGYNEQFFGPGTRLTVL.

The chain employs TRBV6-5 and TRBJ2-1; D gene uncertain. Deletions cut 0 bases from V and 7 bases from J, with 16 bases between. The CDR3 spans 16 residues. Germline V lookup: CDR1 MNHEY, CDR2 SVGAGI. CDR3 region: CASSYSGYSLLNEQFF. The DNA of the CDR3 is TGTGCCAGCAGTTACTCGGGCTACTCCCTTTTGAATGAGCAGTTCTTC.

The gene calls are TRBV14 and TRBJ2-1, with TRBD1 matching 7 bases. J was trimmed by 1 base and V by 0 bases; bases with no gene match: 9. Looked up from germline, CDR1 is SGHDN and CDR2 is FVKESK. The CDR3 extends over 18 amino acids. The CDR3 nucleotides are TGTGCCAGCAGCCAAGAGGATTCCAGGGGGACGTCCTACAATGAGCAGTTCTTC. Its protein is CASSQEDSRGTSYNEQFF. The variable domain in full, completed from reference TRBV14 and TRBJ2-1, reads EAGVTQFPSHSVIEKGQTVTLRCDPISGHDNLYWYRRVMGKEIKFLLHFVKESKQDESGMPNNRFLAERTGGTYSTLKVQPAELEDSGVYFCASSQEDSRGTSYNEQFFGPGTRLTVL.

This clone was counted once. V gene TRBV15 combines with J gene TRBJ2-1, with a weak D call TRBD2 (6 bases). The CDR3 totals 13 residues. Germline V gene sequence: CDR1 LNHNV, CDR2 YYDKDF (reference sequence). V was clipped by 1 base and J by 14 bases, with 15 bases between them. CDR3 region: CATSRGLMGEEFF. The CDR3 DNA follows: TGTGCCACCAGCAGAGGTTTAATGGGGGAGGAGTTCTTC.

This chain uses TRBV2 with TRBJ2-2; TRBD1 might be the D (6 bases). This CDR3 spans 15 amino acids. The V end lost 4 bases, the J end lost 0 bases, and 9 bases lay between the germline ends. CDR1 and CDR2 (germline): SNHLY, FYNNEI. The CDR3 loop reads CASSVDRSNTGELFF. The CDR3 coding sequence is TGTGCCAGCAGTGTCGACAGGTCGAACACCGGGGAGCTGTTTTTT.

The rearrangement links TRBV7-3 to TRBJ1-1; no definite D call. CDR3 length: 13 amino acids. Germline V gives CDR1 SGHTA, CDR2 FQGTGA. V dropped 3 bases and J dropped 5 bases, with 10 bases sitting between them. CDR3 in amino acids: CASSFSPGTEAFF. The DNA for the CDR3 is TGTGCCAGCAGCTTTTCACCGGGAACTGAAGCTTTCTTT.

The J gene is TRBJ1-1, the V gene TRBV5-4; 8 nucleotides align to TRBD1. The germline V gene has CDR1 SGHNT and CDR2 YYREEE (reference sequence). The CDR3 has 17 residues. V lost 4 bases to trimming and J lost 0 bases; unmatched junction nucleotides: 11. The DNA of the CDR3 is TGTGCCAGCAGCCCCGGAGGGGCAGGGGGCATGAACACTGAAGCTTTCTTT. Its translation: CASSPGGAGGMNTEAFF.

The chain uses TRBV18 and TRBJ2-3, with 8 bases that match TRBD2. The CDR3 consists of 15 residues. V gave up 1 base and J gave up 2 bases; unmatched junction bases: 2. Per the germline V gene, CDR1 is KGHSH and CDR2 is LQKENI. CDR3 region: CASSPQLADTDTQYF. CDR3 DNA: TGTGCCAGCTCACCACAACTAGCGGACACAGATACGCAGTATTTT.

The chain links TRBV5-5 to TRBJ1-4; tentative D call: TRBD1 (5 bases). Germline CDR1 and CDR2: SGHKS and YYEKEE (reference sequence). The CDR3 sequence is 14 residues long. Between the trimmed V and J ends, which lost 4 bases and 3 bases, there was a span of 10 bases. CDR3 nucleotide sequence: TGTGCCAGCAGCCTAGGGGTGGCTAATGAAAAACTGTTTTTT. Its translation is CASSLGVANEKLFF.

This chain links TRBV3-1 (or the pseudogene TRBV3-2) with TRBJ2-1; TRBD2 agrees at 10 bases. The CDR3 length is 15 residues. Trimming removed 4 bases from V and 14 bases from J; junction bases left unmatched: 14. Per the germline V gene, CDR1 is LGHDT and CDR2 is YNNKEL (reference sequence). The CDR3 sequence: CASSLRSGGGSIEFF. The CDR3 DNA follows: TGTGCCAGCAGCCTTAGGAGCGGGGGGGGAAGTATTGAGTTCTTC.

The chain is built from TRBV7-2 and TRBJ2-7; 9 positions agree with TRBD2. The germline V gene has CDR1 SGHTA and CDR2 FQGNSA. V gave up 4 bases and J gave up 2 bases; unmatched junction bases: 12. The CDR3 length is 17 residues. CDR3 bases: TGTGCCAGCAGCTCAGGGGGGTTAGCGGGGGAGACCTACGAGCAGTACTTC. This encodes CASSSGGLAGETYEQYF.

The chain carries TRBV19 and TRBJ2-6; D not certain. Germline V lookup: CDR1 LNHDA, CDR2 SQIVND (reference sequence). This CDR3 comprises 18 residues. Trimming shortened V by 3 bases and J by 0 bases, and 15 bases separated the two germline ends. DNA of the CDR3: TGTGCCAGTAGTATCTCGGGTCTTGAGAGCTCTGGGGCCAACGTCCTGACTTTC. It yields the protein CASSISGLESSGANVLTF.

The V gene is TRBV18, the J gene TRBJ2-5, with D possibly TRBD1 on 5 matching bases. Germline CDR1 and CDR2: KGHSH and LQKENI. V was shortened by 3 bases and J by 5 bases, with 10 bases between the two germline ends. The CDR3 is 13 amino acids. The DNA of the CDR3 is TGTGCCAGCTCACCCCTCAGGGCCGAGACCCAGTACTTC. This sequence encodes CASSPLRAETQYF. The whole variable domain, filled in from reference TRBV18 and TRBJ2-5, reads NAGVMQNPRHLVRRRGQEARLRCSPMKGHSHVYWYRQLPEEGLKFMVYLQKENIIDESGMPKERFSAEFPKEGPSILRIQQVVRGDSAAYFCASSPLRAETQYFGPGTRLLVL.

The chain links TRBV7-6 to TRBJ1-4; no clear D. CDR3 size: 16 residues. The V and J ends lost 5 bases and 0 bases respectively, with 13 bases between them. Germline V CDR1 and CDR2: SGHVS, FNYEAQ. CDR3 in DNA: TGTGCCAGCAGCCCACGAGGCGGATCAACTAATGAAAAACTGTTTTTT. Protein sequence: CASSPRGGSTNEKLFF.

V is TRBV21-1 and J is TRBJ1-3; TRBD1 reflects the table's D call only, with no check against the DNA. TRBV21-1 is a known pseudogene. The CDR3 spans 15 residues. In nucleotides, the CDR3 is TGTGCCAGCAGGTCACAGGGGTTCTCTGGAAACACCATATATTTT. Translating it yields CASRSQGFSGNTIYF.

The V and J genes are TRBV5-1 and TRBJ2-1; the match to TRBD2 covers 11 bases. The CDR3 loop spans 17 amino acids. Germline CDR1 reads SGHRS; CDR2 reads YFSETQ. J was trimmed by 7 bases and V by 2 bases; bases with no gene match: 11. CDR3 in DNA: TGCGCCAGCAGCTTCGGAGATAGCGGGGGGGCCAGGAATGAGCAGTTCTTC. It is translated as CASSFGDSGGARNEQFF.

This chain uses TRBV10-3 with TRBJ1-2; D unclear. Germline assignment: CDR1 ENHRY and CDR2 SYGVKD. Deletions cut 3 bases from V and 8 bases from J, with 7 bases between. The CDR3 is 11 residues long. CDR3: CAISELGGYTF. For the CDR3, the DNA is TGTGCCATCAGTGAACTAGGAGGCTACACCTTC.

This clone was observed once. This chain joins TRBV5-1 and TRBJ2-5; 7 nucleotides agree with TRBD2. V dropped 2 bases and J dropped 5; count of bases not matched to a gene: 12. Germline CDR1 SGHRS, CDR2 YFSETQ. The CDR3 loop spans 16 amino acids. CDR3 protein: CASSLEGGEGSETQYF. CDR3 DNA: TGCGCCAGCAGCTTAGAGGGAGGGGAGGGCTCGGAGACCCAGTACTTC.

J is TRBJ2-7 and V is TRBV6-1; D is possibly TRBD2 (6 bases). CDR1 and CDR2 from the germline V gene are MNHNS and SASEGT. CDR3 size: 16 residues. V was trimmed by 3 bases and J by 7 bases, leaving 22 bases between them. CDR3 sequence reads: CASSDRGGGAPSEQYF. The DNA for the CDR3 is TGTGCCAGCAGTGACCGGGGAGGCGGGGCCCCGTCGGAGCAGTACTTC.

V and J are TRBV21-1 and TRBJ2-3; the D call TRBD2 from the table was never checked on the DNA. TRBV21-1 is termed a pseudogene. This CDR3 region has 16 residues. As DNA, the CDR3 is TGTGCCAGCAGCCCCGCCGGGGTGGGTGGCGCAGATACGCAGTATTTT. Translating gives CASSPAGVGGADTQYF.

This clone was seen a handful of times. The V gene is TRBV6-6, the J gene TRBJ1-1; no clear D. With 6 bases removed from V and 0 bases from J, the gap between germline ends came to 11 bases. The CDR3 is 14 residues long. Germline CDR1 reads MNHNY; CDR2 reads SVGAGI (reference sequence). The CDR3 nucleotides read TGTGCCAGCAGGTCCCTTTTCTTGAACACTGAAGCTTTCTTT. This sequence encodes CASRSLFLNTEAFF.